The clone carrying this T cell receptor beta chain was counted ten times or more. What it recognizes is unknown. At one end, the junction sequence differs from germline, possibly due to a read error. This sample is part of a study of metastatic and nonmetastatic thyroid tumors. As for the study in general: It was across blood and tumor or nodule tissue from malignant and benign thyroid patients that repertoires were compared. Whole-study findings and limits: Reported TCR beta diversity, measured in blood and tumor, was significantly higher for malignant thyroid tumors than for benign nodules.

Thyroid surgery had not been preceded by any treatment in any patient. TCRdb redid the clone calls on the PCR reads using MiXCR. The table has some 12,000 clones, 9% to 15% seen once. CDR1 is SGHRS, CDR2 YFSETQ, per germline. The CDR3 length is 15 residues. The gene calls are TRBV5-1 and TRBJ2-5; 9 bases align to TRBD2. The sample comprised blood. This receptor was taken from a female donor with papillary thyroid cancer or a benign thyroid nodule (not recorded which). Some clones in this sample may be carry-over from other donors' samples. The CDR3 spells CASKAAGGLQETQYF. CDR3 coding DNA: TGCGCCAGCAAGGCAGCGGGGGGACTCCAAGAGACCCAATACTTC.